A single sample gave rise to the 17 T cell receptor beta chains below, sequenced in a study of blood T cell repertoires in COVID-19. Sequencing was performed with immunoSEQ multiplex PCR; in TCRdb, only in-frame clones are kept and a portion is missing. The repertoire includes roughly 200,000 clones, roughly 77% of them detected once, and around 11% sits in the top ten. Source material: peripheral blood. All receptors derive from a woman of 80 years or more with COVID-19, enrolled during active disease.

The chain has TRBV5-1 and TRBJ1-1; D remains unclear. Germline CDR1 reads SGHRS; CDR2 reads YFSETQ. This CDR3 has 13 residues. V was pared by 4 bases and J by 5 bases, with 12 bases between. The CDR3 DNA reads TGCGCCAGCAGCCGTAAGAAGGAGACTGAAGCTTTCTTT. This codes for CASSRKKETEAFF.

The chain's CDR3 is CASSQIGDQPQHF. The DNA of the CDR3 is TGTGCCAGTAGTCAGATAGGGGATCAGCCCCAGCATTTT. The J gene is TRBJ1-5, the V gene TRBV19, with D tentatively TRBD1 (5 bases). Trimming left V 5 bases short and J 5 bases short, with 10 bases between. In germline, CDR1 is LNHDA, CDR2 SQIVND (reference sequence). The CDR3 totals 13 residues. Variable domain in full (rest from reference TRBV19 and TRBJ1-5): DGGITQSPKYLFRKEGQNVTLSCEQNLNHDAMYWYRQDPGQGLRLIYYSQIVNDFQKGDIAEGYSVSREKKESFPLTVTSAQKNPTAFYLCASSQIGDQPQHFGDGTRLSIL.

This clone has just a few counts. This chain joins TRBV2 and TRBJ2-2; tentative D call: TRBD2 (7 bases). The ends were cut back, 0 bases at V and 2 bases at J, with 10 bases in the middle. The length of the CDR3 is 16 residues. The germline V gene has CDR1 SNHLY and CDR2 FYNNEI. The CDR3 nucleotides read TGTGCCAGCAGTGAAGCGGGGGGGCCCAACACCGGGGAGCTGTTTTTT. Translation: CASSEAGGPNTGELFF.

The chain recombines TRBV5-6 with TRBJ2-1; D may be TRBD1 (5 bases). Between the trimmed V and J ends, which lost 2 bases and 8 bases, there was a span of 11 bases. This CDR3 spans 13 amino acids. Looked up from germline, CDR1 is SGHDT and CDR2 is YYEEEE. The CDR3 reads CASSFFLQDEQFF. The CDR3 region has the DNA TGTGCCAGCAGCTTCTTTTTACAGGATGAGCAGTTCTTC.

This clone was detected only once. The genes are TRBV5-1 and TRBJ2-1; 7 nucleotides match TRBD1. The germline V gene has CDR1 SGHRS and CDR2 YFSETQ. V trimming: 4 bases; J trimming: 2 bases; junction bases outside the gene matches: 9. There are 16 residues in the CDR3. The CDR3 loop is CASSTDRPRTYNEQFF. CDR3 nucleotide sequence: TGCGCCAGCAGCACGGACAGGCCTAGGACCTACAATGAGCAGTTCTTC.

This chain uses TRBV19 with TRBJ1-4; TRBD1 matches at 8 bases. The germline V gene encodes CDR1 LNHDA and CDR2 SQIVND (reference sequence). Trimming took 5 bases from V and 4 from J; bases not matched to a gene: 3. CDR3 length equals 14 residues. The CDR3 loop reads CASSQGAYNEKLFF. The CDR3 DNA reads TGTGCCAGTAGTCAGGGGGCCTATAATGAAAAACTGTTTTTT.

The chain links TRBV7-2 to TRBJ2-1; the D gene is possibly TRBD2 (5 bases). V was shortened by 5 bases and J by 2 bases, with 10 bases between the two germline ends. The germline V gene encodes CDR1 SGHTA and CDR2 FQGNSA. The length of the CDR3 is 14 residues. CDR3 DNA: TGTGCCAGCAGCGCCCGGGATCCCTACAATGAGCAGTTCTTC. Its protein is CASSARDPYNEQFF.

This chain links TRBV5-1 with TRBJ2-1; D might be TRBD2 (5 bases). Trimming shortened V by 1 base and J by 2 bases, and 10 bases separated the two germline ends. The CDR3 totals 15 residues. CDR1 and CDR2 from the germline V gene are SGHRS and YFSETQ. CDR3 sequence (DNA): TGCGCCAGCAGCTTGACTAGTTTAACCTACAATGAGCAGTTCTTC. Residues: CASSLTSLTYNEQFF.

The rearrangement links TRBV9 to TRBJ1-3; D may be TRBD1 (6 bases). This CDR3 is 14 amino acids long. Per the germline V gene, CDR1 is SGDLS and CDR2 is YYNGEE. Trimming removed 0 bases from V and 3 bases from J, with 7 bases in between. The CDR3 DNA reads TGTGCCAGCAGCGTAGGAGGGGGTGGAAACACCATATATTTT. It yields the protein CASSVGGGGNTIYF.

The chain uses TRBV28 and TRBJ2-3; no reliable D call. The V and J ends lost 3 bases and 4 bases respectively, with 17 bases between them. CDR3 length: 16 amino acids. The germline CDR1 and CDR2 sequences are MDHEN and SYDVKM. CDR3 protein: CASSLLGSLSSDTQYF. The CDR3 coding sequence is TGTGCCAGCAGTTTGCTCGGTAGCCTTTCTTCAGATACGCAGTATTTT.

The V gene is TRBV2, the J gene TRBJ1-1; D is perhaps TRBD1 (5 bases). Germline loops: CDR1 SNHLY, CDR2 FYNNEI. The CDR3 is 15 residues long. Between the trimmed V and J ends, which lost 5 bases and 3 bases, there was a span of 16 bases. The CDR3 DNA reads TGTGCCAGCAGTATTCCGGGACGGGAGGACACTGAAGCTTTCTTT. Its protein product is CASSIPGREDTEAFF.

The V call is TRBV5-4, the J call TRBJ2-1, with 9 nucleotides matching TRBD2. The germline V gene has CDR1 SGHNT and CDR2 YYREEE (reference sequence). The J segment lost 3 bases and the V segment lost 3 bases, leaving 4 bases of the junction unmatched. The CDR3 has 15 residues. CDR3 protein: CASSSGTSLYNEQFF. CDR3 DNA sequence: TGTGCCAGCAGCTCGGGGACTAGCCTCTACAATGAGCAGTTCTTC.

The genes are TRBV10-3 and TRBJ2-2; D unclear. Between the trimmed V and J ends, which lost 0 bases and 7 bases, there was a span of 6 bases. CDR3 length equals 13 residues. Germline V CDR1 and CDR2: ENHRY, SYGVKD. CDR3 loop: CAISESTSGELFF. The CDR3 region has the DNA TGTGCCATCAGTGAGTCGACAAGCGGGGAGCTGTTTTTT.

The V gene is TRBV27, the J gene TRBJ1-5; D perhaps matches TRBD1 (6 bases). This CDR3 contains 16 residues. Trimming removed 3 bases from V and 2 bases from J, with 14 bases in between. CDR1 and CDR2 from the germline V gene are MNHEY and SMNVEV (reference sequence). The CDR3 protein is CASSFPLRQGNQPQHF. The CDR3 nucleotides are TGTGCCAGCAGTTTCCCCTTAAGACAGGGCAATCAGCCCCAGCATTTT.

This chain links TRBV7-6 with TRBJ2-1; the D gene is possibly TRBD1 (7 bases). Trimming pared 0 bases from V and 1 base from J, leaving 10 bases between. The length of the CDR3 is 16 residues. Germline values: CDR1 SGHVS, CDR2 FNYEAQ. CDR3: CASSLAQGGSYNEQFF. The CDR3, as DNA: TGTGCCAGCAGCTTAGCCCAGGGGGGTTCCTACAATGAGCAGTTCTTC.

The chain joins TRBV7-6 to TRBJ1-4; D possibly corresponds to TRBD1 (5 bases). Trimming shortened V by 2 bases and J by 7 bases, and 17 bases separated the two germline ends. The germline V gene encodes CDR1 SGHVS and CDR2 FNYEAQ. The CDR3 loop spans 16 amino acids. The CDR3, as DNA: TGTGCCAGCAGCTTAAAGACAGTTGCAACGGGTGAAAAACTGTTTTTT. This encodes CASSLKTVATGEKLFF.

This chain links TRBV6-5 with TRBJ1-1, with D uncertain. From germline, CDR1 is MNHEY and CDR2 SVGAGI. The CDR3 contains 13 residues. V lost 1 base and J 3 bases, leaving 6 bases between the germline ends. The CDR3 region is CASSYYRDTEAFF. Here the CDR3 DNA reads TGTGCCAGCAGTTACTACCGGGACACTGAAGCTTTCTTT.